This is a list of T cell receptor beta chains from one sample in a study of brain metastases from non-small cell lung cancer. Generated by immunoSEQ multiplex PCR, the TCRdb table keeps only in-frame clones and is missing some. The top ten hold 10% to 15% of the sample, which has 4,500 to 5,000 clones, roughly 90% seen once. Sequenced sample: tissue from a brain metastasis. These receptors were obtained from a donor at least 40 years old with non-small cell lung cancer. CDR3s include the opening cysteine and the closing phenylalanine or tryptophan. D genes are given only for firm matches. Some rows have no size entry. The others give once, few or many, or a class for an expanded clone.

D: TRBD1; V: TRBV4-1; size: NA; J: TRBJ1-2; DNA: TGCGCCAGCAGCCTGTTACAGGGGGACAGTGGCTACACTTTC; CDR3: CASSLLQGDSGYTF
D: NA; V: TRBV9; size: NA; J: TRBJ1-6; DNA: TGTGCTAGCAGCGCCTACGGGGGGGGTTCACCCCTCCACTTT; CDR3: CASSAYGGGSPLHF
D: TRBD1; V: TRBV3-1/TRBV3-2; size: NA; J: TRBJ1-6; DNA: TGTGCCAGCAGCCAAGGGGCGGTCGGGACAGGGTCCTCACCCCTCCACTTT; CDR3: CASSQGAVGTGSSPLHF
D: TRBD2; V: TRBV25-1; size: NA; J: TRBJ2-7; DNA: TGTGCTAGCAGCTCCCAAACTAGCGGGGCCTACGAGCAGTACTTC; CDR3: CASSSQTSGAYEQYF
D: NA; V: TRBV30; size: NA; J: TRBJ1-2; DNA: TGTGCCTGGAGATGGGGGAATCGCGGAGGCTACACCTTC; CDR3: CAWRWGNRGGYTF
D: TRBD2; V: TRBV6-4; size: NA; J: TRBJ2-1; DNA: TGTGCCAGCAGTGACTCTACTAGCGGGGGCCACAATGAGCAGTTCTTC; CDR3: CASSDSTSGGHNEQFF
D: TRBD2; V: TRBV5-4; size: NA; J: TRBJ2-7; DNA: TGTGCCAGCAGCGCACGGGGCGCGGGAGAGAGGCAGTACTTC; CDR3: CASSARGAGERQYF
D: TRBD1; V: TRBV6-4; size: NA; J: TRBJ2-5; DNA: TGTGCCAGCAGTGAGACAGGGCACGAGACCCAGTACTTC; CDR3: CASSETGHETQYF
D: TRBD1; V: TRBV18; size: once; J: TRBJ2-1; DNA: TGTGCCAGCTCACAGGGACAGGGGGTCTACAATGAGCAGTTCTTC; CDR3: CASSQGQGVYNEQFF
D: TRBD2; V: TRBV9; size: NA; J: TRBJ2-5; DNA: TGTGCCAGCAGCGTAGGTAGCGGGGGAGGAGAAACCCAGTACTTC; CDR3: CASSVGSGGGETQYF
D: NA; V: TRBV5-1; size: NA; J: TRBJ1-2; DNA: TGCGCCAGCAGCTTAAGACAAGGCTATGGCTACACCTTC; CDR3: CASSLRQGYGYTF
D: TRBD1; V: TRBV5-1; size: NA; J: TRBJ2-7; DNA: TGCGCCAGCAGCGCGGGACAGGCGATCTTGGAGCAGTACTTC; CDR3: CASSAGQAILEQYF
D: NA; V: TRBV28; size: NA; J: TRBJ1-3; DNA: TGTGCCAGCAGTTGGACTTCAGGGCCTGGAAACACCATATATTTT; CDR3: CASSWTSGPGNTIYF
D: NA; V: TRBV6-2/TRBV6-3; size: NA; J: TRBJ1-4; DNA: TGTGCCAGCAGTTACGGGGGGATGGACGAAAAGCTGTTTTTT; CDR3: CASSYGGMDEKLFF
D: TRBD1; V: TRBV6-2/TRBV6-3; size: NA; J: TRBJ2-6; DNA: TGTGCCAGCAGTTATAAAGGGGGCTCTGAGGCCAACGTCCTGACTTTC; CDR3: CASSYKGGSEANVLTF
D: TRBD1; V: TRBV6-6; size: NA; J: TRBJ2-2; DNA: TGTGCCAGCAGTCCTTCCGGGACAGGTGACGGGGAGCTGTTTTTT; CDR3: CASSPSGTGDGELFF
D: NA; V: TRBV27; size: NA; J: TRBJ1-2; DNA: TGTGCCAGCAGTCCAGGTTCGGGGCTTACCTATGGCTACATCTTC; CDR3: CASSPGSGLTYGYIF
D: TRBD2; V: TRBV30; size: NA; J: TRBJ2-5; DNA: TGTGCCTGGGGGACTAGCGGGGTGGGGACCCAGTACTTC; CDR3: CAWGTSGVGTQYF
D: NA; V: TRBV18; size: NA; J: TRBJ2-1; DNA: TGTGCCAGCTCACCACGGACGGGTCAGGGCAATGAGCAGTTCTTC; CDR3: CASSPRTGQGNEQFF
D: NA; V: TRBV9; size: NA; J: TRBJ2-1; DNA: TGTGCCAGCAGCGTCGGCTATGAGCAGTTCTTC; CDR3: CASSVGYEQFF
D: TRBD2; V: TRBV14; size: NA; J: TRBJ2-1; DNA: TGTGCCAGCAGCCAAAAACTAGCGGGAGGACATGAGCAGTTCTTC; CDR3: CASSQKLAGGHEQFF
D: NA; V: TRBV7-8; size: once; J: TRBJ1-6; DNA: TGTGCCAGCAGCGTAAGATCTCGGGATGCATATAATTCACCCCTCCACTTT; CDR3: CASSVRSRDAYNSPLHF
D: NA; V: TRBV7-3; size: NA; J: TRBJ2-2; DNA: TGTGCCAGCAGCCCTAATACGAACACCGGGGAGCTGTTTTTT; CDR3: CASSPNTNTGELFF
D: NA; V: TRBV10-1; size: NA; J: TRBJ2-5; DNA: TGCGCCAGCAGTGAGGAATTCCAAGAGACCCAGTACTTC; CDR3: CASSEEFQETQYF
D: TRBD1; V: TRBV29-1; size: NA; J: TRBJ2-5; DNA: TGCAGCGTTGAACAGGGGGCACAAGAGACCCAGTACTTC; CDR3: CSVEQGAQETQYF
D: TRBD2; V: TRBV6-1; size: NA; J: TRBJ2-3; DNA: TGTGCCAGCAGTGACCTAGCGGGAGGAGATATGACTAGCACAGATACGCAGTATTTT; CDR3: CASSDLAGGDMTSTDTQYF
D: NA; V: TRBV9; size: once; J: TRBJ2-3; DNA: TGTGCCAGCAGCGTAACCAGAAGCACAGATACGCAGTATTTT; CDR3: CASSVTRSTDTQYF
D: TRBD2; V: TRBV7-2; size: NA; J: TRBJ2-1; DNA: TGTGCCAGCAGCTCAAATAGCGGGAGGGCGAATGAGCAGTTCTTC; CDR3: CASSSNSGRANEQFF
D: TRBD1; V: TRBV14; size: NA; J: TRBJ1-4; DNA: TGTGCCAGCAGCCAATGGACAGGGGCAACTAATGAAAAACTGTTTTTT; CDR3: CASSQWTGATNEKLFF
D: NA; V: TRBV6-4; size: once; J: TRBJ2-1; DNA: TGTGCCAGCAGTGACAGCTCCTACAATGAGCAGTTCTTC; CDR3: CASSDSSYNEQFF
D: NA; V: TRBV5-1; size: once; J: TRBJ2-5; DNA: TGCGCCAGCAGCTTGGAACGGGGCGAAGAGACCCAGTACTTC; CDR3: CASSLERGEETQYF
D: NA; V: TRBV29-1; size: NA; J: TRBJ2-5; DNA: TGCAGCGTTGAAGTCCCAATGCAAGAGACCCAGTACTTC; CDR3: CSVEVPMQETQYF
D: NA; V: TRBV7-6; size: NA; J: TRBJ2-5; DNA: TGTGTATCTTCCAGAGAGACCCAGTACTTC; CDR3: CVSSRETQYF
D: TRBD2; V: TRBV5-1; size: NA; J: TRBJ2-3; DNA: TGCGCCAGCAGCTCGGGGAGGACTAGCGCAGATACGCAGTATTTT; CDR3: CASSSGRTSADTQYF
D: TRBD2; V: TRBV6-4; size: few; J: TRBJ2-5; DNA: TGTGCCAGCAGTCCGACAGCGGGGGGGCAAGAGACCCAGTACTTC; CDR3: CASSPTAGGQETQYF
D: NA; V: TRBV10-3; size: NA; J: TRBJ1-2; DNA: TGTGCCATCTATGGGGGCACCTATGGCTACACCTTC; CDR3: CAIYGGTYGYTF
D: NA; V: TRBV3-1/TRBV3-2; size: NA; J: TRBJ2-1; DNA: TGTGCCAGCAGCCAAGCGGGAAGTGAGCAGTTCTTC; CDR3: CASSQAGSEQFF
D: TRBD2; V: TRBV10-3; size: once; J: TRBJ2-3; DNA: TGTGCCATCGGGACGGGAGGGCCCGGAGAAGATACGCAGTATTTT; CDR3: CAIGTGGPGEDTQYF
D: NA; V: TRBV5-1; size: NA; J: TRBJ1-1; DNA: TGCGCCAGCAGCTTAGGACGGACTGAAGCTTTCTTT; CDR3: CASSLGRTEAFF
D: NA; V: TRBV21-1; size: NA; J: TRBJ2-3; DNA: TGTGCCAGCAGCAAAGAGAGGACAGGCTTTGCCACAGATACGCAGTATTTT; CDR3: CASSKERTGFATDTQYF
D: NA; V: TRBV6-2/TRBV6-3; size: NA; J: TRBJ1-4; DNA: TGTGCCAGCAGTTACTCTGGGCTGCCGGAAGAAAAACTGTTTTTT; CDR3: CASSYSGLPEEKLFF
D: NA; V: TRBV27; size: NA; J: TRBJ2-7; DNA: TGTGCCAGCAGTTTATCGTCCCTGTCCTACGAGCAGTACTTC; CDR3: CASSLSSLSYEQYF
D: TRBD1; V: TRBV27; size: NA; J: TRBJ2-7; DNA: TGTGCCAGCAGTTCCAGCAGACAGGGGATCTACGAGCAGTACTTC; CDR3: CASSSSRQGIYEQYF
D: NA; V: TRBV2; size: NA; J: TRBJ2-2; DNA: TGTGCCAGCAGTATTGGGACCCAGCGGCCCGGGGAGCTGTTTTTT; CDR3: CASSIGTQRPGELFF
D: NA; V: TRBV7-8; size: NA; J: TRBJ1-3; DNA: TGTGCCAGCAGCCCTGGGGTCCCTTCCCTCTCTGGAAACACCATATATTTT; CDR3: CASSPGVPSLSGNTIYF
D: TRBD2; V: TRBV5-1; size: NA; J: TRBJ2-1; DNA: TGCGCCAGCAGCTTGGGGACTAGCGGGGGATACAATGAGCAGTTCTTC; CDR3: CASSLGTSGGYNEQFF